This T cell receptor beta chain was retrieved from a study of shared clonotypes between healthy human individuals. The germline V gene encodes CDR1 SEHNR and CDR2 FQNEAQ (reference sequence). This CDR3 has 11 amino acids. V dropped 4 bases and J dropped 3 bases, with 4 bases sitting between them. For this clone: Its antigen is unknown. This may stem from a read error, because a much larger clone lies one nucleotide away. Other DNA sequences of this sample code for an identical CDR3.

The protocol was immunoSEQ multiplex PCR, while the TCRdb copy is restricted to in-frame clones and leaves out a portion. The table lists roughly 590,000 clones, around 95% of them singletons. Naive-designated CD8 cells lacked CD45RO, were positively enriched for CCR7, and omitted terminally differentiated effector memory CD45RA+ cells. Study-wide results and limits: About 5% of naive CD4 clonotypes were shared across a few donors.

The source is a woman in her thirties in good health. The sequenced material came from naive CD8+ T cells sorted from blood. The chain uses TRBV7-9 and TRBJ2-7, with D unclear. The CDR3 DNA sequence: TGTGCCAGCAGCTCCAACTACGAGCAGTACTTC. As protein: CASSSNYEQYF.